This TCR beta chain was found in a study of response to subunit inactivated influenza vaccine. Study results and limitations: Authors suggested that a seasonal influenza vaccination recruits few new T cells each time.

TCRdb reprocessed the RT-PCR reads via MiXCR and lists one record per CDR3 protein. The table records 500,000 to 600,000 distinct CDR3 sequences, about 10% of them present only once. Per germline, CDR1 MNHNS and CDR2 SASEGT. The CDR3 extends over 17 amino acids. This clonotype was observed at least ten times. Its cognate antigen is unknown. One junction end does not reproduce the germline sequence, and a read error may be involved. The sample was also linked to a second study, of T cells expressing NK-cell markers. That report notes: UMI-tagged 5'RACE template switching yielded the TCR beta cDNA. The TCR beta repertoires were obtained from sorted CD3+CD56+NKG2C+, CD3+CD56+NKG2C- and CD3+CD56-NKG2C+ T cells. In the group of eight sequenced donors, seven were HCMV-seropositive and one was seronegative.

V usage is TRBV6-1 and J usage is TRBJ2-2, with D possibly matching TRBD2 (5 bases). Sequencing was performed on PBMCs from blood, taken on the day of vaccination. The TCR sequence derives from a man in his fifties who received an inactivated influenza vaccine. The CDR3 DNA is TGTGCCAGCAGTCTTCCTTGGGCGGGCCGCGACACCGGGGAGCCGTTTTTT. Encoded protein: CASSLPWAGRDTGEPFF.